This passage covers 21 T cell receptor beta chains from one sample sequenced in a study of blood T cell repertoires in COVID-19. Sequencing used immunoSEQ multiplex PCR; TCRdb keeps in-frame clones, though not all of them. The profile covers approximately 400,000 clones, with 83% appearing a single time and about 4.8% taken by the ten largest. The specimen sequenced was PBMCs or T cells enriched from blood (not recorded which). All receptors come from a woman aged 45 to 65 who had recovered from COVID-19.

In DNA, the CDR3 is TGTGCCAGCTCACCCCGAACAGGGTCAAACACTGAAGCTTTCTTT. Translated, it gives CASSPRTGSNTEAFF. The V and J genes are TRBV18 and TRBJ1-1, with D tentatively TRBD1 (6 bases). The CDR3 has 15 amino acids. Trimming pared 3 bases from V and 2 bases from J, leaving 13 bases between. Germline V CDR1 and CDR2: KGHSH, LQKENI.

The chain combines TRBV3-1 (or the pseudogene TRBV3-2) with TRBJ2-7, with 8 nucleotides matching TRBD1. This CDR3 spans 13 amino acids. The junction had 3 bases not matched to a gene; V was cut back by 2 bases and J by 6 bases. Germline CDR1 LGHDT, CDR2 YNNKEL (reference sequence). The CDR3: CASSQPGQGEQYF. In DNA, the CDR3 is TGTGCCAGCAGCCAACCCGGACAGGGCGAGCAGTACTTC.

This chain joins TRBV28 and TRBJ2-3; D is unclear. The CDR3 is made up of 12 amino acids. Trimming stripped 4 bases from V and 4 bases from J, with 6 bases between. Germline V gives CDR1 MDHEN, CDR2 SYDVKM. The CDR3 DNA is TGTGCCAGCAGTTCCGTCCCAGATACGCAGTATTTT. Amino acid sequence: CASSSVPDTQYF. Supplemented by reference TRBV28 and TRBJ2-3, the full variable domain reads DVKVTQSSRYLVKRTGEKVFLECVQDMDHENMFWYRQDPGLGLRLIYFSYDVKMKEKGDIPEGYSVSREKKERFSLILESASTNQTSMYLCASSSVPDTQYFGPGTRLTVL.

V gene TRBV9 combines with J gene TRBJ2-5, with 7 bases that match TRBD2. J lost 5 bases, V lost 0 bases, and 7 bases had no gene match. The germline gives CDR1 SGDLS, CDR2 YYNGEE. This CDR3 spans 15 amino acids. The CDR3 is CASSVGGGSGETQYF. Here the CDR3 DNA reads TGTGCCAGCAGCGTAGGAGGCGGGAGTGGCGAGACCCAGTACTTC. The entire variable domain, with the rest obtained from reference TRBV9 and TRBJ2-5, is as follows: DSGVTQTPKHLITATGQRVTLRCSPRSGDLSVYWYQQSLDQGLQFLIQYYNGEERAKGNILERFSAQQFPDLHSELNLSSLELGDSALYFCASSVGGGSGETQYFGPGTRLLVL.

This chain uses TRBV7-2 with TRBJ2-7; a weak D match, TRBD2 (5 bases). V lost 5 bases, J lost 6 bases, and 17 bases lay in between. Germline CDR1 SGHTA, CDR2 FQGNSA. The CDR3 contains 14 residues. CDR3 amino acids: CASSVKATTVEQYF. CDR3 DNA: TGTGCCAGCAGCGTTAAAGCGACTACAGTCGAGCAGTACTTC. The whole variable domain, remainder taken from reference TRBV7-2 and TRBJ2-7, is GAGVSQSPSNKVTEKGKDVELRCDPISGHTALYWYRQSLGQGLEFLIYFQGNSAPDKSGLPSDRFSAERTGGSVSTLTIQRTQQEDSAVYLCASSVKATTVEQYFGPGTRLTVT.

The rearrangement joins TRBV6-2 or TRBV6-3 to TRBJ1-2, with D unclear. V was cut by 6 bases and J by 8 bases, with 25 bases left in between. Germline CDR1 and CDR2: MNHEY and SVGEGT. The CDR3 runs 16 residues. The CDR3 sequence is CASSRNYPSLTTGYTF. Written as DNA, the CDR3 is TGTGCCAGCAGCCGAAATTACCCCTCACTTACCACCGGCTACACCTTC.

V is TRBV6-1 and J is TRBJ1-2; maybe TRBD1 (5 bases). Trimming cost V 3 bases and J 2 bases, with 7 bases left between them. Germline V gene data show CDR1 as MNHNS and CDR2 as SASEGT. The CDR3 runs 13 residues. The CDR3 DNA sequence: TGTGCCAGCAGTGAGCACAGGAACTATGGCTACACCTTC. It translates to CASSEHRNYGYTF.

CDR3 protein: CASSHASYGYTF. The CDR3 DNA reads TGTGCCAGCAGCCACGCGTCCTATGGCTACACCTTC. The chain is built from TRBV11-3 and TRBJ1-2; D gene unclear. Germline V CDR1 and CDR2: SGHNT, YENEEA. V lost 5 bases to trimming and J lost 4 bases, with 8 bases between them. The CDR3 covers 12 residues.

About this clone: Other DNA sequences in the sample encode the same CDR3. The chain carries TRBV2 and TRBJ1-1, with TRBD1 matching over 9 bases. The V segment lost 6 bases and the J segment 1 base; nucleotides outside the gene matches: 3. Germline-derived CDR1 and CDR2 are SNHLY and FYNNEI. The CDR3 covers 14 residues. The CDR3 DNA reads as TGTGCCAGCAGCCCGGGACAGGGGAACACTGAAGCTTTCTTT. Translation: CASSPGQGNTEAFF. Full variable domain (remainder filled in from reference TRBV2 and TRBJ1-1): EPEVTQTPSHQVTQMGQEVILRCVPISNHLYFYWYRQILGQKVEFLVSFYNNEISEKSEIFDDQFSVERPDGSNFTLKIRSTKLEDSAMYFCASSPGQGNTEAFFGQGTRLTVV.

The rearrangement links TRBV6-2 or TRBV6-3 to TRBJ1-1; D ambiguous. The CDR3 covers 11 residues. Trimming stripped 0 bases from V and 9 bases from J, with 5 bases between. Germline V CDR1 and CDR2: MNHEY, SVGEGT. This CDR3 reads CASSYSGQAFF. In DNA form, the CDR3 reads TGTGCCAGCAGTTACTCGGGCCAAGCTTTCTTT.

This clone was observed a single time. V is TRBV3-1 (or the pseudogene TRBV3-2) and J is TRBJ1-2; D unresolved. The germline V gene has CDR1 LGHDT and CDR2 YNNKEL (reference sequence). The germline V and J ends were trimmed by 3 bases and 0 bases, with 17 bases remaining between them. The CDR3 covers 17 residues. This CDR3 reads CASSHTLPRSTNYGYTF. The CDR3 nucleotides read TGTGCCAGCAGCCATACTCTCCCCCGGAGTACTAACTATGGCTACACCTTC.

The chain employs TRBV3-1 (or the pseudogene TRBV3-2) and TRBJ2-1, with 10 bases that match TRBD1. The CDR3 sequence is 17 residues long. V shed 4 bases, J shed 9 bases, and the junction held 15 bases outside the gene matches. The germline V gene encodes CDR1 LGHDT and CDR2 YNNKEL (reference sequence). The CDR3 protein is CASSRQGALAGGSEQFF. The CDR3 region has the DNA TGTGCCAGCAGCCGACAGGGGGCATTGGCGGGAGGTTCTGAGCAGTTCTTC.

CDR3 residues: CASSVSSYVETQYF. The CDR3 region has the DNA TGTGCCAGCAGCGTATCCTCCTATGTAGAGACCCAGTACTTC. The chain couples TRBV9 to TRBJ2-5; unclear D gene. Trimming removed 1 base at V and 4 bases at J, with 11 bases between. The germline gives CDR1 SGDLS, CDR2 YYNGEE. The CDR3 has 14 amino acids.

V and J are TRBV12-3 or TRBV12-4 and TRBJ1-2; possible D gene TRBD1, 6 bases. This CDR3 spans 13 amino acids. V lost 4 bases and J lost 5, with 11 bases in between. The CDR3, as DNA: TGTGCCAGCAGTTGGGGCAGGGGATATGGCTACACCTTC. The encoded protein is CASSWGRGYGYTF.

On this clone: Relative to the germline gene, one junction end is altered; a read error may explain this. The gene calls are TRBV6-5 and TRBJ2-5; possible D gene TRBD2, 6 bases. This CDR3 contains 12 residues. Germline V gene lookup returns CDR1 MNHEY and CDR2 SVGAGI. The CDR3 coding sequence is TGTGCCAGCAGTTACACCCAGGGCGGGACTCACTTC. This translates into CASSYTQGGTHF.

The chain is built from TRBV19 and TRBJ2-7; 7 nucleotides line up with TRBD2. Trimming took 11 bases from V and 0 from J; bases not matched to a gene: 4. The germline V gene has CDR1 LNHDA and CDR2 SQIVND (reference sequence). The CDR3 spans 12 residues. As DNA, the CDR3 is TGTGCCGTCGGGGGGAGCTCCTACGAGCAGTACTTC. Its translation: CAVGGSSYEQYF.

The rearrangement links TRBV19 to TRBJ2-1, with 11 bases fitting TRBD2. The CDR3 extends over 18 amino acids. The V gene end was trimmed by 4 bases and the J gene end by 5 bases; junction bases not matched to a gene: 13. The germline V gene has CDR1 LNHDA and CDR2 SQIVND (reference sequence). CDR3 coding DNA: TGTGCCAGTAGTAAAGTCCCGGGACTAGCGGCAGTCCACAATGAGCAGTTCTTC. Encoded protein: CASSKVPGLAAVHNEQFF.

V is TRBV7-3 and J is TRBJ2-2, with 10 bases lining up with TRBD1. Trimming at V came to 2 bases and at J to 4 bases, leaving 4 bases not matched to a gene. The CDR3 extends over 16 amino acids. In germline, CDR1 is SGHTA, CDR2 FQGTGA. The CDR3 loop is CASSLSGTGATGELFF. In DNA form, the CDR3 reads TGTGCCAGCAGCTTATCGGGGACAGGGGCCACCGGGGAGCTGTTTTTT. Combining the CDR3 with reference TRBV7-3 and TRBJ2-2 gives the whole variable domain GAGVSQTPSNKVTEKGKYVELRCDPISGHTALYWYRQSLGQGPEFLIYFQGTGAADDSGLPNDRFFAVRPEGSVSTLKIQRTERGDSAVYLCASSLSGTGATGELFFGEGSRLTVL.

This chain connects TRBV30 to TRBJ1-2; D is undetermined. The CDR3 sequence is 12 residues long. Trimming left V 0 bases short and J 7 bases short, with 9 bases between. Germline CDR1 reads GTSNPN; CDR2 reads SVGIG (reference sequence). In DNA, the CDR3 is TGTGCCTGGAGTGTCGAGAGCCTTGGCTACACCTTC. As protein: CAWSVESLGYTF.

In DNA, the CDR3 is TGTGCCAGTAGGCATCTCCGGGGAGGGGGTGATGTTGGATATGGCTACACCTTC. Its protein is CASRHLRGGGDVGYGYTF. The V and J genes are TRBV19 and TRBJ1-2; TRBD1 is a possible D gene (6 bases). The germline V gene has CDR1 LNHDA and CDR2 SQIVND (reference sequence). Trimming removed 6 bases at V and 5 bases at J, with 28 bases between. The CDR3 length is 18 residues.

The CDR3 spells CAWKRGGLTGEQYF. The CDR3 DNA follows: TGTGCCTGGAAACGGGGAGGGCTGACGGGCGAGCAGTACTTC. The genes are TRBV30 and TRBJ2-7; 7 bases line up with TRBD2. V was clipped by 4 bases and J by 6 bases; unmatched bases: 12. The germline CDR1 and CDR2 sequences are GTSNPN and SVGIG (reference sequence). The CDR3 extends over 14 amino acids.